Listed below are T cell receptor beta chains from one sample, sequenced in a study of T cell repertoires in cytomegalovirus infection. TCRdb analysed the reads with MiXCR anew, one entry per CDR3 protein. Altogether 110,000 or so distinct CDR3 sequences are present, roughly 31% being singletons, with the ten largest covering less than 45%. Their antigen targets remain unknown. The sequencing here drew on CD8+ T cells from cultured PBMCs, taken from culture after CMV antigen stimulation. These receptors were obtained from a human donor in good health (CMV status not recorded). Some clones in this sample may be carry-over from other donors' samples. CDR3s include the opening cysteine and the closing phenylalanine or tryptophan. The D gene is left open where the match is weak. The size of a clone is reported for some rows only, either as once, few or many, or as a class for expanded clones.

clone_size j_call v_call d_call cdr3_nt cdr3_aa
- TRBJ2-3 TRBV4-1 TRBD2 TGCGCCAGCAGCCAAGAATGGTTGGCTAGCGGACGATATACGCAGTATTTT CASSQEWLASGRYTQYF
many TRBJ2-7 TRBV12-3/TRBV12-4 TRBD2 TGTGCCAGCAGTACCCGACCCATACTAGCGGGGGGCGACTACGAGCAGTACTTC CASSTRPILAGGDYEQYF
few TRBJ1-5 TRBV4-1 - TGCGCCAGCAGCCTTCGATACAGGTCTGGACAGCCCCAGCATTTT CASSLRYRSGQPQHF
few TRBJ2-7 TRBV6-2/TRBV6-3 - TGTGCCAGCAGTTTATCCCCTCGGATCTGGGATGGCCACGAGCAGTACTTC CASSLSPRIWDGHEQYF
few TRBJ1-3 TRBV12-3/TRBV12-4 TRBD1 TGTGCCAGCAGTTTATATCAGGGGGCGAGGGGAAACACCATATATTTT CASSLYQGARGNTIYF
many TRBJ2-1 TRBV7-6 - TGTGCCAGCAGCCCCTTTTCTATTCTCGGGGGGCCGGTACTCTACAATGAGCAGTTCTTC CASSPFSILGGPVLYNEQFF
few TRBJ1-4 TRBV7-2 - TGTGCCAGCAGCCTCAGTGCCTACGGTGAAAAACTGTTTTTT CASSLSAYGEKLFF
few TRBJ2-6 TRBV7-3 - TGTGCCAGCAGCCCGTTCGCAGGGGTGTCTGGGGCCAACGTCCTGACTTTC CASSPFAGVSGANVLTF
few TRBJ2-7 TRBV7-6 TRBD1 TGTGCCAGCAGCTCCCGGGACAGGGGGCTTATCGACGAGCAGTACTTC CASSSRDRGLIDEQYF
- TRBJ2-7 TRBV6-1 - TGTGCCAGCAGTGAAGTCCCCGCCATGGGCTACGAGCAGTACTTC CASSEVPAMGYEQYF
few TRBJ2-5 TRBV2 - TGTGCCAGCGAGCCTGCGGGTCTCTCTGAGACCCAGTACTTC CASEPAGLSETQYF
- TRBJ1-1 TRBV29-1 - TGCAGCGTTGAATTCAGGGACGGTGAAGCTTTCTTT CSVEFRDGEAFF
many TRBJ2-3 TRBV6-1 TRBD1 TGTGCCAGCAGTGAGGACAGGGGTCCCACAGATACGCAGTATTTT CASSEDRGPTDTQYF
few TRBJ2-1 TRBV4-1 TRBD2 TGCGCCAGCAGCCCCCCGGGACTAGACTACAATGAGCAGTTCTTC CASSPPGLDYNEQFF
many TRBJ2-4 TRBV7-7 TRBD1 TGTGCTACCACAGGGGGTAGGGGCGGGTCTCTAGCCAAAAACATTCAGTACTTC CATTGGRGGSLAKNIQYF
- TRBJ2-7 TRBV4-3 - TGCGCCAGCAGCCAAGACAGGGCCAGCGAGCAGTACTTC CASSQDRASEQYF
- TRBJ2-3 TRBV7-6 TRBD2 TGTGCCAGCAGCTCTCGGGGGGGGCCAGATACGCAGTATTTT CASSSRGGPDTQYF
- TRBJ2-7 TRBV27 TRBD2 TGTGCCAGCAGTTTATCGGGACTAGCGAGCAACGAGCAGTACTTC CASSLSGLASNEQYF
- TRBJ2-5 TRBV11-3 TRBD2 TGTGCCAGCAGCCCCCGGGGACTACCCCAAGAGACCCAGTACTTC CASSPRGLPQETQYF
few TRBJ1-5 TRBV20-1 TRBD1 TGCAGTGCTCTGGACAGGGAGACTAGTCAGCCCCAGCATTTT CSALDRETSQPQHF
- TRBJ2-7 TRBV6-5 TRBD1 TGTGCCAGCAGTTACTCGACAGGGTCCCTGGACGAGCAGTACTTC CASSYSTGSLDEQYF
many TRBJ2-3 TRBV28 - TGTGCCAGCAGGGACACTGGCACAGATACGCAGTATTTT CASRDTGTDTQYF
many TRBJ2-1 TRBV4-1 TRBD2 TGCGCCAGCAGCCAACGTTTTCCTGGCAGCGGGGGGGCCTACAATGAGCAGTTCTTC CASSQRFPGSGGAYNEQFF
few TRBJ2-7 TRBV25-1 - TGTGCCAGCACCCCTATACTAAGACAGGCTTCGTTCTACGAGCAGTACTTC CASTPILRQASFYEQYF
few TRBJ1-3 TRBV27 TRBD1 TGTGCCAGCAGTCGACAGGGTGCAAGAGGAAACACCATATATTTT CASSRQGARGNTIYF
- TRBJ1-5 TRBV9 - TGTGCCAGCAGCGTAGACGGGGAGGGCAATCAGCCCCAGCATTTT CASSVDGEGNQPQHF
few TRBJ1-1 TRBV7-9 - TGTGCCAGCAGCTTAATAGAAAGGGGGTCCACTGAAGCTTTCTTT CASSLIERGSTEAFF
few TRBJ1-1 TRBV12-3/TRBV12-4 - TGTGCCAGCAGTTTGGTAGGGGTTAACACTGAAGCTTTCTTT CASSLVGVNTEAFF
- TRBJ1-1 TRBV2 TRBD1 TGTGCCAGCTGTGAGGGACAGAACACGGAAGCTTTCTTT CASCEGQNTEAFF
- TRBJ1-2 TRBV6-5 TRBD1 TGTGCCAGCAGTTACGGGGGCCCTTCAGGGGGCTCAATTGGCTACACCTTC CASSYGGPSGGSIGYTF
few TRBJ1-3 TRBV27 - TGTGCCAGCAGCCCTCCGGGACACAAAAGCTCTGGAAACACCATATATTTT CASSPPGHKSSGNTIYF
many TRBJ2-2 TRBV7-6 TRBD1 TGTGCCAGCAGCAAGACAGGGTCCAACACCGGGGAGCTGTTTTTT CASSKTGSNTGELFF
- TRBJ2-4 TRBV2 TRBD2 TGTGCCAGCGCATCCGGGGGGTACATTCAGTACTTC CASASGGYIQYF
- TRBJ1-1 TRBV27 - TGTGCCAGCAGACGCCCCTGGGTGCCGGACACTGAAGCTTTCTTT CASRRPWVPDTEAFF
many TRBJ1-1 TRBV5-1 TRBD1 TGCGCCAGCAGCGGACAGGGGGCTTACACTGAAGCTTTCTTT CASSGQGAYTEAFF
many TRBJ2-1 TRBV7-6 - TGTGCCAGCAGCAAAAGCACGGGGCCTATTGAGCAGTTCTTC CASSKSTGPIEQFF
few TRBJ1-2 TRBV27 - TGTGCCAGAAGGGGAGACTATGGCTACACCTTC CARRGDYGYTF
few TRBJ2-2 TRBV11-2 - TGTGCCAGCAGTTTGGGATACACCGGGGAGCTGTTTTTT CASSLGYTGELFF
few TRBJ1-6 TRBV4-2 TRBD1 TGTGCCAGCAGCCAAGATCCACAGGACAGGGTGTATAATTCACCCCTCCACTTT CASSQDPQDRVYNSPLHF
few TRBJ1-1 TRBV7-9 TRBD1 TGTGCCAGCAGGTACATCCGGGACAGGGGGGAGGAAACTGAAGCTTTCTTT CASRYIRDRGEETEAFF
few TRBJ2-5 TRBV6-1 - TGTGCCAGCACCTACTGGGGAGACGGTAGAGAGACCCAGTACTTC CASTYWGDGRETQYF
- TRBJ1-3 TRBV29-1 - TGCAGCGTTGAGACAGATCCTGGAAACACCATATATTTT CSVETDPGNTIYF
few TRBJ1-6 TRBV6-1 - TGTGCCAGCAGTGAAGTGGGATATCCAGACCCCCTCCACTTT CASSEVGYPDPLHF
- TRBJ1-4 TRBV7-2 - TGTGCCAGCAGCTTGGGCCCGAGGTCCCCAAGGACTAATGAAAAACTGTTTTTT CASSLGPRSPRTNEKLFF
- TRBJ2-7 TRBV12-3/TRBV12-4 - TGTGCCAGCAGTCCCTTATTACGTGGAGAGCAGTACTTC CASSPLLRGEQYF
- TRBJ2-7 TRBV7-9 - TGTGCCAGCAGCTTAACCGGGAAAACCTACGAGCAGTACTTC CASSLTGKTYEQYF
- TRBJ1-2 TRBV7-9 - TGTGCCAGCAGCGACGGTCCGGGATACTATGGCTACACCTTC CASSDGPGYYGYTF
- TRBJ1-1 TRBV3-1 - TGTGCCAGCAGCCAAGATGGGGGTGGGAACACTGAAGCTTTCTTT CASSQDGGGNTEAFF
- TRBJ1-4 TRBV7-6 TRBD1 TGTGCCAGCAGCTTAGGACAGGGGGCTAATGAAAAACTGTTTTTT CASSLGQGANEKLFF
once TRBJ1-2 TRBV20-1 - TGCAGTGCTAGCTACAGCCTAGATGGCTACACCTTC CSASYSLDGYTF
- TRBJ2-7 TRBV2 - TGTGCCAGCAGTGATCGGGCTGGATACTACGAGCAGTACTTC CASSDRAGYYEQYF